These 8 T cell receptor beta chains share one sample of origin, sequenced in a study of early T cells in non-severe SARS-CoV-2 infection. Each CDR3 protein is one row after TCRdb ran MiXCR on the 5' RACE reads. Of 65,000 to 70,000 distinct CDR3 sequences in the sample, 12% are singletons; the top ten hold over 1.5%. Material for sequencing was whole blood. These receptors originate from an adult who was a healthcare worker with PCR-confirmed SARS-CoV-2 infection or an uninfected control (not recorded which).

This clonotype has a count of ten or more. This chain links TRBV7-8 with TRBJ1-5, with D uncertain. Germline V gene data show CDR1 as SGHVS and CDR2 as FQNEAQ. This CDR3 spans 12 amino acids. Trimming cost V 3 bases and J 3 bases, with 3 bases left between them. CDR3 in DNA: TGTGCCAGCAGCTTTCTCAATCAGCCCCAGCATTTT. Its translation is CASSFLNQPQHF.

V gene TRBV6-5 combines with J gene TRBJ2-7, with 8 bases fitting TRBD1. The length of the CDR3 is 13 residues. In germline, CDR1 is MNHEY, CDR2 SVGAGI. The junction had 6 bases not matched to a gene; V was cut back by 5 bases and J by 6 bases. As DNA, the CDR3 is TGTGCCAGCAGTGACGGACAGGGCTCCGAGCAGTACTTC. The encoded protein is CASSDGQGSEQYF.

This clonotype was found many times. CDR3 region: CASSLGGLAETQYF. CDR3 in DNA: TGTGCCAGCAGCCTAGGGGGACTAGCGGAGACCCAGTACTTC. V is TRBV11-2 and J is TRBJ2-5, with 10 bases lining up with TRBD2. The CDR3 extends over 14 amino acids. Unmatched junction bases numbered 5, after V lost 5 bases and J lost 5 bases. Germline V gene sequence: CDR1 SGHAT, CDR2 FQNNGV.

This clonotype was recorded many times. The rearrangement links TRBV6-2 or TRBV6-3 to TRBJ2-4, with D possibly being TRBD1 or TRBD2 (6 bases each). The ends were cut back, 10 bases at V and 0 bases at J, with 16 bases in the middle. This CDR3 is built from 15 residues. Germline assignment: CDR1 MNHEY and CDR2 SVGEGT. The CDR3, as DNA: TGTGCCACCGAGAGGGGGGACTTAGCCAAAAACATTCAGTACTTC. This encodes CATERGDLAKNIQYF.

This clonotype was picked up a small number of times. CDR3 DNA sequence: TGTGCCAGCAGTTACGAAGGCTACTCGAACACTGAAGCTTTCTTT. Protein product: CASSYEGYSNTEAFF. The rearrangement joins TRBV6-6 to TRBJ1-1; D is unresolved. This CDR3 is 15 amino acids long. V gave up 2 bases and J gave up 1 base, with 11 bases separating them. Per the germline V gene, CDR1 is MNHNY and CDR2 is SVGAGI (reference sequence).

The rearrangement uses TRBV29-1 and TRBJ1-1; TRBD1 is a possible D gene (6 bases). With 6 bases removed from V and 6 bases from J, the gap between germline ends came to 14 bases. The CDR3 has 12 residues. Germline values: CDR1 SQVTM, CDR2 ANQGSEA. CDR3 nucleotide sequence: TGCAGCGTAAAACAGGGCGGGGCTGAAGCTTTCTTT. It translates to CSVKQGGAEAFF.

This clonotype was recorded a few times. CDR3 amino acids: CATSRPGTGGYGYTF. For the CDR3, the DNA is TGTGCCACCAGCCGACCCGGGACAGGGGGCTATGGCTACACCTTC. The V and J genes are TRBV15 and TRBJ1-2, with 11 bases matching TRBD1. V lost 5 bases to trimming and J lost 4 bases; unmatched junction nucleotides: 6. The V gene's germline CDR1 is LNHNV and CDR2 YYDKDF (reference sequence). The CDR3 totals 15 residues.

This clonotype was counted a few times. The rearrangement links TRBV28 to TRBJ1-3; the D gene is possibly TRBD1 (5 bases). In germline, CDR1 is MDHEN, CDR2 SYDVKM. V shed 8 bases and J shed 0 bases, with 17 bases lying between them. The CDR3 runs 16 residues. CDR3 nucleotide sequence: TGTGCCAGCCTCAGATCGGGGGTCCTCTCTGGAAACACCATATATTTT. Residues: CASLRSGVLSGNTIYF. The full variable domain, with the rest looked up from reference TRBV28 and TRBJ1-3, is DVKVTQSSRYLVKRTGEKVFLECVQDMDHENMFWYRQDPGLGLRLIYFSYDVKMKEKGDIPEGYSVSREKKERFSLILESASTNQTSMYLCASLRSGVLSGNTIYFGEGSWLTVV.